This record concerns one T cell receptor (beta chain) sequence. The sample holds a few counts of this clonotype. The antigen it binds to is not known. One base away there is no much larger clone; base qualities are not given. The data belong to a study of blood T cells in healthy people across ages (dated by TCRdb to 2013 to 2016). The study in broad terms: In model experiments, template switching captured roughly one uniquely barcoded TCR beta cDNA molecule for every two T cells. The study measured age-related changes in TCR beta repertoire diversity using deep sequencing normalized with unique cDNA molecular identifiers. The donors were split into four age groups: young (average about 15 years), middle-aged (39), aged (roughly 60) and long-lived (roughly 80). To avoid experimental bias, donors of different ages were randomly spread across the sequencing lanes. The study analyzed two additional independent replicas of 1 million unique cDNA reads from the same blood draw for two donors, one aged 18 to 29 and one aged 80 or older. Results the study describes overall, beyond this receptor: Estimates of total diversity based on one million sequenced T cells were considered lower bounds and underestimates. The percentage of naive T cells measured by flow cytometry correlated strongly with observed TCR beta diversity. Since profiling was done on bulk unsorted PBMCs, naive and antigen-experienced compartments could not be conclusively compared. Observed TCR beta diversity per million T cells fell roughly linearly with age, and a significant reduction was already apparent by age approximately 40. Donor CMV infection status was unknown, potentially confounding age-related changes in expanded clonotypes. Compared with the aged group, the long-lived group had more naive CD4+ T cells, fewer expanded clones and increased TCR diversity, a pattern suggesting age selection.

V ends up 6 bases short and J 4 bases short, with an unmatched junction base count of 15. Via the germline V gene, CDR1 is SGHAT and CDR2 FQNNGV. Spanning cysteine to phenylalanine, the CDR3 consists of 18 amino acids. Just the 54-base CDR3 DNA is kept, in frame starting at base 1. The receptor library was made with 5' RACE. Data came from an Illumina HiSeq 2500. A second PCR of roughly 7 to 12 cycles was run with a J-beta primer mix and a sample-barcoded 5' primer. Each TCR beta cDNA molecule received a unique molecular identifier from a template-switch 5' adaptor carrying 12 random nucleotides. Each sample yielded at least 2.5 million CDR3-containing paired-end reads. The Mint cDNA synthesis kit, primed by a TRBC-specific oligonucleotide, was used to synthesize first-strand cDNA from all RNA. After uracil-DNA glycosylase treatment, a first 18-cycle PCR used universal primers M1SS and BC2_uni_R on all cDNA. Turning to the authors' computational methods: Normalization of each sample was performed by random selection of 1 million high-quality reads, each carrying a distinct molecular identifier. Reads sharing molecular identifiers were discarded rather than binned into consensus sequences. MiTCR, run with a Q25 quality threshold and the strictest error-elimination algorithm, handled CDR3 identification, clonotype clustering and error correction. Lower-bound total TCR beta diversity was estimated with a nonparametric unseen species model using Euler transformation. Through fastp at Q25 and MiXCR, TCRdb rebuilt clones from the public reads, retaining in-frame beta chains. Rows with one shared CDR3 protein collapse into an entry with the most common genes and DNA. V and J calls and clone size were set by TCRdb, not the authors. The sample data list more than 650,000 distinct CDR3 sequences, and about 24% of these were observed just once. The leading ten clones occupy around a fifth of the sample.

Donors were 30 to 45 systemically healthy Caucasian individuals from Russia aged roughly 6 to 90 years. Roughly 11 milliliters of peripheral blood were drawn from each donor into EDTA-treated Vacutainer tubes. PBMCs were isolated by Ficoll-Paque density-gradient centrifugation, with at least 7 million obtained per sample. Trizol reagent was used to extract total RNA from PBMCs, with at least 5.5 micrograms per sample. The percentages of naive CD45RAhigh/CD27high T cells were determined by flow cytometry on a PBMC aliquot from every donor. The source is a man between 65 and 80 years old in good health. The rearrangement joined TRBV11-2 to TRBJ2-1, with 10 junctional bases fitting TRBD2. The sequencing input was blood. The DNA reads TGTGCCAGCAGTTGGAAGGGCTCGACTAGCGGGTATTACAATGAGCAGTTCTTC. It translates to CASSWKGSTSGYYNEQFF.